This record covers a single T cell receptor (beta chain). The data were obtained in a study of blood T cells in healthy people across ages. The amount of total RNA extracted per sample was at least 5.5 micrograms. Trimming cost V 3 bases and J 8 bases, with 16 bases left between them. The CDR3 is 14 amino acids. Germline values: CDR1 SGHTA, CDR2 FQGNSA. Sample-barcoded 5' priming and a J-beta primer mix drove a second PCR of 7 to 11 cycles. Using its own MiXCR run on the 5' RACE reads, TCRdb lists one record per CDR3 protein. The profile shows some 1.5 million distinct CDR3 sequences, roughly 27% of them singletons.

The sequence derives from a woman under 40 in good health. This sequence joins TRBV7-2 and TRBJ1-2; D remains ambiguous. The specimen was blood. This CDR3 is CASSLWVDVGGYTF. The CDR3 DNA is TGTGCCAGCAGCTTGTGGGTTGACGTAGGAGGCTACACCTTC.